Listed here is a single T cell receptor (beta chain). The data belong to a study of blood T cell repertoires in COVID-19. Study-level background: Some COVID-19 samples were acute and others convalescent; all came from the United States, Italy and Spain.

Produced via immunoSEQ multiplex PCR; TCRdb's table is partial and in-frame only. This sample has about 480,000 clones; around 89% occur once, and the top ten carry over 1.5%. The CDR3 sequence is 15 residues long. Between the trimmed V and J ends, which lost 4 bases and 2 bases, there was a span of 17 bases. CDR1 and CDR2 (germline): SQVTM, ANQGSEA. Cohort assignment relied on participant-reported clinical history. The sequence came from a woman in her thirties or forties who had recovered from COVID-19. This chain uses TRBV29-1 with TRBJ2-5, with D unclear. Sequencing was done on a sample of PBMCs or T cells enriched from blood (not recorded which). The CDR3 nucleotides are TGCAGCGTTGCCCCCCTCCTTGGGCTACAAGAGACCCAGTACTTC. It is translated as CSVAPLLGLQETQYF.